This T cell receptor (beta chain) was recovered during a study of blood T cell repertoires in COVID-19 (dated by TCRdb to about 2020). A note on the overall study: The collaborator samples originated in the United States, Italy and Spain and spanned the acute and convalescent phases of COVID-19. Deeply sampled blood TCRbeta repertoires from subjects exposed to, actively infected with, or recovered from COVID-19 were included in the dataset. A de-identified subject ID, COVID-19 status, age in years and sex were almost always included in the sample metadata. Samples came from the ongoing ImmuneRACE study (first 160 participants) plus 1,254 subjects from 6 global collaborators. Where available, HLA class I and class II types were obtained from metadata supplied by the sample provider rather than from assay-based typing. The repertoires were released in a freely available public database meant as a resource for research on the immune response to SARS-CoV-2. The prospective study material was composed of cDNA or gDNA derived from T cells, B-cell-depleted T cells, or PBMCs.

The collaborating institutions used their own protocols to collect whole blood in K2EDTA tubes. For TCRbeta analysis, collaborators shipped samples in one of three forms: frozen whole blood, isolated PBMCs, or DNA extracted from either of those sample types. This clone was counted once. Its target antigen remains unknown. Base quality data are lacking; no much larger clone is found one base away. The immunoSEQ Assay, a bias-controlled multiplex PCR, was used to amplify TCRbeta CDR3 regions from genomic DNA. The study's own analysis went as follows. Within the assay, amplification of reference gene primers was used to estimate how many nucleated cells each sample contained. Sequence reads were collapsed and filtered to measure the absolute abundance of every unique TCRbeta CDR3 rearrangement. For each sample, productive Simpson clonality was calculated as the square root of Simpson's diversity index over productive rearrangements. The source is immuneACCESS, and TCRdb retained only in-frame sequences with V and J called. Part of the clones is not carried over; for the studies checked, unresolved V genes explain less than half of this, and the remainder is unexplained. Clone size and the V and J calls come from that table; the DNA yielded D and trimming. This sample holds 130,000 to 150,000 clones; approximately 83% were observed only once. The ten most abundant clones make up more than 2.5% of the sample.

What the authors observed across the whole study: Clinical and demographic metadata were provided uncurated, with the amount varying by source and participant.

At the junction V is shortened by 3 bases and J by 8 bases, with 14 bases in between. The germline V gene encodes CDR1 DFQATT and CDR2 SNEGSKA (reference sequence). From the cysteine through the phenylalanine, the CDR3 covers 13 amino acids. The kept DNA is CDR3 alone, 39 bases in frame from the first base. Sample: peripheral blood. This receptor was taken from a woman aged 80 or older with acute or convalescent COVID-19. The chain joins TRBV20-1 to TRBJ2-4; the D gene is perhaps TRBD2, from 5 matching bases. The CDR3 protein sequence reads: CSASPEGFDIQYF. The DNA sequence is given as TGCAGTGCTAGTCCCGAGGGTTTCGACATTCAGTACTTC.